These T cell receptor beta chains were read from a single sample in a study of control samples from healthy donors and cancer patients. The protocol was immunoSEQ multiplex PCR, while the TCRdb copy is restricted to in-frame clones and leaves out a portion. The data show 60,000 to 95,000 clones, with roughly nine tenths seen just once and over 8% held by the top ten. The sequenced sample consisted of PBMCs. The receptors shown here come from a woman aged 50 to 60 with colorectal cancer. The CDR3 runs from the conserved cysteine through the conserved F or W. The D gene is left open where the match is weak. Rows may omit the clone size; those that give it use once, few, many or a size class.

>NA|TRBJ2-1|14|TRBV9|NA
CASSVDWSRNEQFF
TGTGCCAGCAGCGTAGATTGGAGCCGAAATGAGCAGTTCTTC
>TRBD1|TRBJ2-1|15|TRBV7-3|NA
CASSSGQVAYNEQFF
TGTGCCAGCAGCTCCGGACAGGTCGCCTACAATGAGCAGTTCTTC
>NA|TRBJ2-2|14|TRBV6-5|NA
CASRTATNTGELFF
TGTGCCAGCAGGACAGCTACGAACACCGGGGAGCTGTTTTTT
>NA|TRBJ2-1|13|TRBV10-2|NA
CASRGGRFNEQFF
TGCGCCAGCCGTGGGGGGCGGTTCAATGAGCAGTTCTTC
>TRBD1|TRBJ1-2|16|TRBV7-8|NA
CASSLRNSGQGHGYTF
TGTGCCAGCAGCTTACGCAACTCGGGACAGGGTCATGGCTACACCTTC
>TRBD1|TRBJ2-1|14|TRBV19|NA
CASTRQGSYNEQFF
TGTGCCAGCACACGACAGGGCTCCTACAATGAGCAGTTCTTC
>TRBD2|TRBJ2-2|15|TRBV6-5|NA
CANSPTGGGAGELFF
TGTGCCAACAGTCCTACCGGGGGGGGAGCCGGGGAGCTGTTTTTT
>NA|TRBJ1-4|16|TRBV9|NA
CASSVDGGGAQEKLFF
TGTGCCAGCAGCGTAGATGGAGGAGGGGCGCAGGAAAAACTGTTTTTT
>NA|TRBJ2-2|16|TRBV7-9|NA
CASSPRIGPDTGELFF
TGTGCCAGCAGCCCAAGAATAGGGCCCGACACCGGGGAGCTGTTTTTT
>NA|TRBJ1-5|12|TRBV10-3|NA
CAISDREQPQHF
TGTGCCATCAGTGATAGGGAGCAGCCCCAGCATTTT
>NA|TRBJ1-5|13|TRBV6-5|NA
CASRLQGNQPQHF
TGTGCCAGCAGACTTCAGGGGAATCAGCCCCAGCATTTT
>NA|TRBJ1-1|10|TRBV6-5|NA
CASSHREAFF
TGTGCCAGCAGTCATCGTGAAGCTTTCTTT
>TRBD1|TRBJ1-4|14|TRBV19|NA
CASSSGTGFEKLFF
TGTGCCAGTAGTTCCGGGACAGGGTTTGAAAAACTGTTTTTT
>NA|TRBJ2-3|14|TRBV6-5|NA
CASKWRISTDTQYF
TGTGCCAGCAAATGGCGGATCAGCACAGATACGCAGTATTTT
>NA|TRBJ1-1|13|TRBV3-1/TRBV3-2|NA
CASSQGRTTEAFF
TGTGCCAGCAGCCAAGGCAGAACCACTGAAGCTTTCTTT
>TRBD1|TRBJ1-2|14|TRBV7-2|NA
CASSLQGVNYGYTF
TGTGCCAGCAGCTTACAGGGGGTGAACTATGGCTACACCTTC
>NA|TRBJ2-2|14|TRBV28|NA
CASSLSGRNGELFF
TGTGCCAGCAGTTTATCGGGGCGAAACGGGGAGCTGTTTTTT
>NA|TRBJ2-2|16|TRBV6-6|NA
CASSYSVGPAPGELFF
TGTGCCAGCAGCTACAGTGTCGGGCCTGCCCCCGGGGAGCTGTTTTTT
>TRBD2|TRBJ2-3|16|TRBV5-1|NA
CASSFSSGGSTDTQYF
TGCGCCAGCAGCTTTAGTAGCGGGGGAAGCACAGATACGCAGTATTTT
>NA|TRBJ2-3|16|TRBV5-5|NA
CASSVRGATEPDTQYF
TGTGCCAGCAGCGTACGAGGGGCAACCGAGCCAGATACGCAGTATTTT
>NA|TRBJ1-2|14|TRBV6-5|NA
CASSYSGQSYGYTF
TGTGCCAGCAGTTACTCCGGACAGTCCTATGGCTACACCTTC
>NA|TRBJ1-1|13|TRBV14|NA
CASSLMGDTEAFF
TGTGCCAGCAGCCTTATGGGGGACACTGAAGCTTTCTTT
>TRBD1|TRBJ2-3|14|TRBV30|NA
CACTQGAATDTQYF
TGTGCCTGTACTCAGGGGGCCGCCACAGATACGCAGTATTTT
>NA|TRBJ1-4|14|TRBV18|once
CASRGSATNEKLFF
TGTGCCAGTCGAGGGTCCGCAACTAATGAAAAACTGTTTTTT
>NA|TRBJ1-2|15|TRBV6-5|NA
CASRGGGRRNYGYTF
TGTGCCAGCAGGGGCGGCGGGCGGAGGAACTATGGCTACACCTTC
>NA|TRBJ1-2|17|TRBV9|once
CASSVDETGNILDGYTF
TGTGCCAGCAGCGTAGATGAAACAGGGAATATTTTGGATGGCTACACCTTC
>NA|TRBJ1-4|15|TRBV19|NA
CASRPRWGANEKLFF
TGTGCCAGTAGACCCCGGTGGGGGGCTAATGAAAAACTGTTTTTT
>NA|TRBJ2-2|16|TRBV5-1|NA
CASSFKRTENTGELFF
TGCGCCAGCAGCTTTAAGCGGACGGAAAACACCGGGGAGCTGTTTTTT
>TRBD1|TRBJ1-1|13|TRBV6-2/TRBV6-3|NA
CASSGQANTEAFF
TGTGCCAGCAGCGGACAGGCGAACACTGAAGCTTTCTTT
>TRBD1|TRBJ2-5|13|TRBV5-1|NA
CASSSGGRETQYF
TGCGCCAGCTCATCAGGGGGTAGAGAGACCCAGTACTTC
>NA|TRBJ2-1|15|TRBV6-2/TRBV6-3|NA
CASSAIAGAYNEQFF
TGTGCCAGCAGTGCGATTGCCGGGGCCTACAATGAGCAGTTCTTC
>NA|TRBJ2-1|14|TRBV6-5|NA
CASSLGGNYNEQFF
TGTGCCAGCAGCTTGGGGGGAAACTACAATGAGCAGTTCTTC
>NA|TRBJ1-1|13|TRBV10-2|once
CASSEPRPIEAFF
TGCGCCAGCAGTGAGCCCAGACCCATTGAAGCTTTCTTT
>NA|TRBJ1-5|13|TRBV6-4|few
CASSPSEDQPQHF
TGTGCCAGCAGCCCTAGCGAGGATCAGCCCCAGCATTTT
>NA|TRBJ1-4|11|TRBV6-6|few
CASSGGEKLFF
TGTGCCAGCAGTGGGGGTGAAAAACTGTTTTTT
>TRBD1|TRBJ1-4|15|TRBV6-6|NA
CASRLGQAGGEKLFF
TGTGCCAGCAGGCTCGGACAGGCGGGGGGTGAAAAACTGTTTTTT
>TRBD1|TRBJ1-1|17|TRBV7-9|NA
CASSLGPNRGASTEAFF
TGTGCCAGCAGCTTAGGTCCCAACAGGGGGGCGAGCACTGAAGCTTTCTTT
>NA|TRBJ2-3|13|TRBV7-8|NA
CASSLGVTDTQYF
TGTGCCAGCAGCTTAGGAGTCACAGATACGCAGTATTTT
>NA|TRBJ1-2|12|TRBV7-9|few
CASSPSGVGYTF
TGTGCCAGCAGCCCCTCCGGGGTCGGCTACACCTTC
>NA|TRBJ2-2|17|TRBV19|NA
CASKGLHVGANTGELFF
TGTGCCAGTAAGGGCCTTCATGTGGGCGCGAACACCGGGGAGCTGTTTTTT
>TRBD1|TRBJ1-2|15|TRBV3-1/TRBV3-2|NA
CASSPQGAQTFGYTF
TGTGCCAGCAGCCCACAGGGGGCACAGACTTTCGGCTACACCTTC
>TRBD1|TRBJ1-6|15|TRBV3-1/TRBV3-2|NA
CASSQESTGRSPLHF
TGTGCCAGCAGCCAAGAATCGACAGGGAGGTCACCCCTCCACTTT
>NA|TRBJ2-5|11|TRBV5-1|NA
CASSLQETQYF
TGCGCCAGCAGCCTACAAGAGACCCAGTACTTC
>TRBD1|TRBJ2-2|17|TRBV19|NA
CASSIGQSRGQTGELFF
TGTGCCAGTAGTATAGGCCAGTCTCGGGGACAGACCGGGGAGCTGTTTTTT
>TRBD1|TRBJ1-5|15|TRBV13|NA
CASAKGQGRNQPQHF
TGTGCCAGCGCCAAGGGACAGGGGAGAAATCAGCCCCAGCATTTT
>TRBD2|TRBJ2-2|18|TRBV5-4|once
CASSLGTSGGQNTGELFF
TGTGCCAGCAGCTTAGGGACTAGCGGGGGGCAGAACACCGGGGAGCTGTTTTTT
>TRBD1|TRBJ1-6|14|TRBV4-2|NA
CASSLTGVGSPLHF
TGTGCCAGCAGCCTGACAGGGGTGGGTTCACCCCTCCACTTT
>NA|TRBJ1-1|16|TRBV5-6|NA
CASTNRGGWRRTEAFF
TGTGCCAGCACCAACCGGGGCGGGTGGAGGAGGACTGAAGCTTTCTTT
>NA|TRBJ2-3|13|TRBV19|NA
CASRDGGTDTQYF
TGTGCCAGTAGAGATGGGGGCACAGATACGCAGTATTTT
>NA|TRBJ1-1|15|TRBV3-1/TRBV3-2|NA
CASSPRGHSNTEAFF
TGTGCCAGCAGCCCGCGAGGACATTCGAACACTGAAGCTTTCTTT
>TRBD1|TRBJ2-2|15|TRBV3-1/TRBV3-2|NA
CASSYPGQGTGELFF
TGTGCCAGCAGCTACCCGGGACAGGGGACCGGGGAGCTGTTTTTT
>TRBD1|TRBJ1-2|14|TRBV24-1|once
CATSAGQGAYGYTF
TGTGCCACCAGTGCAGGACAGGGGGCCTATGGCTACACCTTC
>NA|TRBJ2-3|14|TRBV27|NA
CASFREGGTDTQYF
TGTGCCAGCTTCCGAGAGGGTGGCACAGATACGCAGTATTTT
>TRBD1|TRBJ2-2|14|TRBV7-3|NA
CASSSGQGTGELFF
TGTGCCAGCAGCTCGGGACAGGGAACCGGGGAGCTGTTTTTT
>TRBD1|TRBJ2-5|14|TRBV20-1|once
CSASRDRGKETQYF
TGCAGTGCTAGTCGGGACAGGGGGAAAGAGACCCAGTACTTC
>NA|TRBJ2-3|15|TRBV4-3|NA
CASSQGNRRTDTQYF
TGCGCCAGCAGCCAAGGTAACAGGCGCACAGATACGCAGTATTTT